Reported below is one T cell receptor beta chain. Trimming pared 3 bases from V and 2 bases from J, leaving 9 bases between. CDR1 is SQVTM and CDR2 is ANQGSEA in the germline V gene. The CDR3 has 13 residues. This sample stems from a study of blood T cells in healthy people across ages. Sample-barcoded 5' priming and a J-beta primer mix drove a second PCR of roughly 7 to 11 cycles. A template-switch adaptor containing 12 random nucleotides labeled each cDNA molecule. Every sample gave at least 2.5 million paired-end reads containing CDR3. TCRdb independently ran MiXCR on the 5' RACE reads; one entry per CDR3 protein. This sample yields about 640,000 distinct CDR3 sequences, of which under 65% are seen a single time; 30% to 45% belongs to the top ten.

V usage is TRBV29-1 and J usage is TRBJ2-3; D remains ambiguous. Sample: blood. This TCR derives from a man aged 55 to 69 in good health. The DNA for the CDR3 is TGCAGCGTTGACCGGACGAACACAGATACGCAGTATTTT. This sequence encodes CSVDRTNTDTQYF.